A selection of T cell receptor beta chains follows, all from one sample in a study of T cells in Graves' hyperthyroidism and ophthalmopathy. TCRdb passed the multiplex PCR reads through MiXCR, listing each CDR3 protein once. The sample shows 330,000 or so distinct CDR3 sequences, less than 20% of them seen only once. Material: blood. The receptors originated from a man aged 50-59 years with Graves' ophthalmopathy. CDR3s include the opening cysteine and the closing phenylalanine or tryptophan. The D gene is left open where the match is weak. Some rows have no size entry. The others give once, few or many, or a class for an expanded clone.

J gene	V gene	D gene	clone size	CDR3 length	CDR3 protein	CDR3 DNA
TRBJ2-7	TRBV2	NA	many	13	CASMTGEAYEQYF	TGTGCCAGTATGACAGGTGAGGCCTACGAGCAGTACTTC
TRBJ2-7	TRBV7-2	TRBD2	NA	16	CASSLVGSGPNYEQYF	TGTGCCAGCAGCTTAGTCGGTAGCGGGCCTAATTACGAGCAGTACTTC
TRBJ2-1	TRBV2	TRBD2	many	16	CASSENSGLAKGEQFF	TGTGCCAGCAGTGAAAATTCGGGACTAGCGAAGGGTGAGCAGTTCTTC
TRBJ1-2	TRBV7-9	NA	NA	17	CASSDVLWGLDNYGYTF	TGTGCCAGCAGCGACGTCCTGTGGGGGTTGGATAACTATGGCTACACCTTC
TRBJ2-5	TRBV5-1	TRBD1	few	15	CASSFNTGGGETQYF	TGCGCCAGCAGCTTTAATACAGGGGGCGGAGAGACCCAGTACTTC
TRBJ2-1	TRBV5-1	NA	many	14	CASSLGGTGNEQFF	TGCGCCAGCAGCTTGGGCGGGACGGGAAATGAGCAGTTCTTC
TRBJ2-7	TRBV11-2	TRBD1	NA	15	CASSPLGRWTGEQYF	TGTGCCAGCAGCCCCCTGGGACGGTGGACAGGCGAGCAGTACTTC
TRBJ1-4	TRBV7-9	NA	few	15	CASSLATGNNEKLFF	TGTGCCAGCAGCTTAGCAACAGGCAATAATGAAAAACTGTTTTTT
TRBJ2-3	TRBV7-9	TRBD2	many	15	CASSLVAGNTDTQYF	TGTGCCAGCAGCTTAGTAGCGGGAAACACAGATACGCAGTATTTT
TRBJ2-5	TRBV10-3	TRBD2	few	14	CAISASASGETQYF	TGTGCCATCAGTGCTTCGGCTAGCGGGGAGACCCAGTACTTC
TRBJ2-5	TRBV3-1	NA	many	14	CASSQDGLPWDQYF	TGTGCCAGCAGCCAAGACGGACTACCCTGGGACCAGTACTTC
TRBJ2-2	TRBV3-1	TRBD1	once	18	CASSQRTGGPPRTGELFF	TGTGCCAGCAGCCAGCGGACAGGGGGACCCCCGAGGACCGGGGAGCTGTTTTTT
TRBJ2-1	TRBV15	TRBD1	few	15	CATSEGTGGYNEQFF	TGTGCCACCAGCGAAGGGACAGGGGGTTACAATGAGCAGTTCTTC
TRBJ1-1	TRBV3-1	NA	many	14	CASSSSGANTEAFF	TGTGCCAGCAGCTCCTCAGGGGCGAACACTGAAGCTTTCTTT
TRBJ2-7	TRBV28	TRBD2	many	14	CASRPGLAFSEQYF	TGTGCCAGCAGGCCGGGACTAGCTTTTTCCGAGCAGTACTTC
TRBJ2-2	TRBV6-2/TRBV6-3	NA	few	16	CASSYQGLPSTGELFF	TGTGCCAGCAGTTACCAAGGGCTACCAAGCACCGGGGAGCTGTTTTTT
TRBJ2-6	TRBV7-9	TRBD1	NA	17	CASSFPRQGTGANVLTF	TGTGCCAGCAGCTTCCCCCGACAGGGGACTGGGGCCAACGTCCTGACTTTC
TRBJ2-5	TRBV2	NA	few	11	CASREVETQYF	TGTGCCAGCAGAGAAGTGGAGACCCAGTACTTC
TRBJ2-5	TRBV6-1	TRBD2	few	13	CASSYGLAETQYF	TGTGCCAGCAGTTATGGACTAGCAGAGACCCAGTACTTC
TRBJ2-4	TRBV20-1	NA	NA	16	CSAREGQTLAKNIQYF	TGCAGTGCTAGGGAAGGACAGACGCTAGCCAAAAACATTCAGTACTTC
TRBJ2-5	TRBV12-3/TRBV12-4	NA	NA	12	CASSNTGKTQYF	TGTGCCAGCAGTAATACAGGGAAGACCCAGTACTTC
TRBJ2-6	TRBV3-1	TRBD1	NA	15	CASSHGDSGANVLTF	TGTGCCAGCAGCCACGGGGACAGTGGAGCCAACGTCCTGACTTTC
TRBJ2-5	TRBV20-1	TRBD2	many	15	CSAELGAGAPETQYF	TGCAGTGCGGAACTGGGAGCGGGAGCCCCCGAGACCCAGTACTTC
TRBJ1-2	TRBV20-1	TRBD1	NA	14	CSANDRAVGYGYTF	TGCAGTGCCAACGACAGGGCCGTGGGATATGGCTACACCTTC
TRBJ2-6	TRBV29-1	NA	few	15	CSVVVGTSGANVLTF	TGCAGCGTTGTGGTAGGGACCTCTGGGGCCAACGTCCTGACTTTC
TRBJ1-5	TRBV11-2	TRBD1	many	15	CASSNIQGGNQPQHF	TGTGCCAGCAGCAACATACAGGGGGGCAATCAGCCCCAGCATTTT
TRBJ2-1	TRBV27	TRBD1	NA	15	CASRGYWTGGNEQFF	TGTGCCAGCAGGGGATATTGGACAGGGGGCAATGAGCAGTTCTTC
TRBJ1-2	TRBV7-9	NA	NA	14	CASSSIGGTYGYTF	TGTGCCAGCAGCTCAATCGGAGGGACCTATGGCTACACCTTC
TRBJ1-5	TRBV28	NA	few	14	CASIPRGGSQPQHF	TGTGCCAGCATCCCCCGGGGCGGGAGTCAGCCCCAGCATTTT
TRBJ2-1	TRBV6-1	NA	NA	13	CASRLGQGWEQFF	TGTGCCAGCAGACTCGGTCAAGGGTGGGAGCAGTTCTTC
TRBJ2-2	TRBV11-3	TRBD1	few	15	CASSPGQGITGELFF	TGTGCCAGCAGCCCGGGACAGGGGATAACCGGGGAGCTGTTTTTT
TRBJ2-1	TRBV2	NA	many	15	CASTTTTTSYNEQFF	TGTGCCAGCACCACGACTACCACCTCCTACAATGAGCAGTTCTTC